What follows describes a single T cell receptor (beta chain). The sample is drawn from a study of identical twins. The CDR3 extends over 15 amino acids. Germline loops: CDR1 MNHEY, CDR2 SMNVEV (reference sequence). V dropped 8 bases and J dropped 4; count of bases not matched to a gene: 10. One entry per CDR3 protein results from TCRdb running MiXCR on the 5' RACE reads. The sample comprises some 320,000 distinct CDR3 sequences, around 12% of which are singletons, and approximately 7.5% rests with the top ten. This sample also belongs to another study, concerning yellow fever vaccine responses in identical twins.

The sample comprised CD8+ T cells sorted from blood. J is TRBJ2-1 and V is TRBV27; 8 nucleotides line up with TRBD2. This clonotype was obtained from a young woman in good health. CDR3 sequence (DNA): TGTGCCAGCCACGAACTAGCGGACTCTTACAATGAGCAGTTCTTC. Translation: CASHELADSYNEQFF.